A single T cell receptor beta chain is shown here with its context. No antigen is known for it. No base qualities exist here, and no much larger clone lies one base off it. The data derive from a study of identical twins (dated by TCRdb to 2016 to 2017). Notes on the research overall: To test whether fetal clonotypes persist, the study used deep sequencing on TCR alpha and beta repertoires from monozygotic twins, unrelated adults of various ages, and cord blood. To rule out contamination, replicate twin experiments were performed at different times with different library preparation protocols. The investigation overall reported the following: Excess twin sharing in beta out-of-frame sequences was weaker because fewer shared sequences lowered the signal-to-noise ratio. Recombination models systematically underestimated out-of-frame TCR alpha sharing in monozygotic twins but agreed with sharing between unrelated individuals. Abundant cord blood beta clonotypes carried fewer insertions; young adult naive repertoires showed a weaker similar trend, while memory repertoires showed none. Compared with coincidental sharing between unrelated individuals, an excess of low generation-probability sequences was observed among out-of-frame TCR alpha sequences shared between twins. Invariant T cells such as MAIT and iNKT could partly confound zero-insertion analyses, though diverse VJ usage argued against this for most clonotypes. Conclusions relied on cross-sectional statistical analysis, since the same donors could not be followed over many years.

The protocol used for the library was 5' RACE. TCRdb records Illumina HiSeq 2000 as the sequencer. Template switching added a universal primer binding site, and the final cDNA carried a unique molecular identifier that allowed TCR cDNA molecules to be counted accurately. First-strand cDNA for TCR alpha and beta chains was synthesized from specific primers in the conserved constant-segment region. To control for contamination, every cDNA library was double barcoded, receiving both a SMART-Mk sample barcode and Illumina barcodes. TruSeq adapter sequences, together with Illumina sample barcodes, were added in two successive PCR steps. The Illumina HiSeq platform was used with custom primers to sequence TCR alpha and beta cDNA libraries. In the original analysis: Unique molecular identifiers were extracted from raw reads with MiGEC, and CDR3 positions were determined with MiXCR. Recombination models were inferred per individual with the repgenHMM and IGoR tools using an EM algorithm. The tcR package in R was used for shared clonotype analysis, with sharing normalized by the product of cloneset sizes. To study raw recombination without the effects of thymic and clonal selection, out-of-frame nonproductive sequences were analyzed. The public reads were reprocessed in TCRdb via fastp at Q25 and MiXCR, keeping in-frame beta chains. Under each unique CDR3 protein, matching rows form one entry showing the most common genes and DNA. None of the V and J calls come from the authors' own analysis; TCRdb made them. This sample comprises hundreds of thousands of distinct CDR3 sequences, 8.5% to 9.5% of them detected only once. 0.75% to 1% of the sample goes to the ten largest clones.

All donors were healthy Caucasians. The twin cohort consisted of three pairs of female monozygotic twins, all aged roughly 18 to 30 years. RNA for TCR libraries was isolated from peripheral blood mononuclear cells. The CDR3 starts with the cysteine, ends with the phenylalanine, and has 17 residues. The DNA shown is the 51-base CDR3, in frame from base 1. Relative to germline, V is 5 bases shorter and J is 4 bases shorter, with 20 bases between their ends. The same specimen was also included in a second study, on yellow fever vaccine responses in identical twins. The second source states: The authors reported that the T cell response to vaccination in identical twins appeared partly convergent and partly personalized. In the study, vaccine-responding T cell clones were precisely tracked in identical twins.

The TCR sequence derives from a woman aged 18-29 years in good health. The material sequenced was PBMCs. The chain is encoded by TRBV12-3 or TRBV12-4 joined to TRBJ2-2; too little of a D gene remains to name it. The CDR3 has the sequence CASSPPDRSLATGELFF. The DNA sequence is as follows: TGTGCCAGCAGTCCACCGGACCGGTCTTTGGCCACCGGGGAGCTGTTTTTT.